The TCR beta chain described here comes from a study of T cell repertoires in cytomegalovirus infection. Trimming removed 7 bases at V and 2 bases at J, with 12 bases between. This CDR3 spans 13 amino acids. Germline CDR1 MNHNS, CDR2 SASEGT. TCRdb analysed the reads with MiXCR anew, one entry per CDR3 protein. The sample consists of roughly 800,000 distinct CDR3 sequences, 25% to 35% of them appearing once. Concerning this clonotype itself: Its antigen is unknown.

Sample: cultured CD8+ T cells from PBMCs, taken from culture after CMV antigen stimulation. The V gene is TRBV6-1, the J gene TRBJ2-7; D is undetermined. The source is a human donor in good health (CMV status not recorded). Some clones in this sample may be carry-over from other donors' samples. CDR3 in amino acids: CASTQVAPYEQYF. The CDR3 nucleotides are TGTGCCAGCACCCAAGTGGCCCCCTACGAGCAGTACTTC.